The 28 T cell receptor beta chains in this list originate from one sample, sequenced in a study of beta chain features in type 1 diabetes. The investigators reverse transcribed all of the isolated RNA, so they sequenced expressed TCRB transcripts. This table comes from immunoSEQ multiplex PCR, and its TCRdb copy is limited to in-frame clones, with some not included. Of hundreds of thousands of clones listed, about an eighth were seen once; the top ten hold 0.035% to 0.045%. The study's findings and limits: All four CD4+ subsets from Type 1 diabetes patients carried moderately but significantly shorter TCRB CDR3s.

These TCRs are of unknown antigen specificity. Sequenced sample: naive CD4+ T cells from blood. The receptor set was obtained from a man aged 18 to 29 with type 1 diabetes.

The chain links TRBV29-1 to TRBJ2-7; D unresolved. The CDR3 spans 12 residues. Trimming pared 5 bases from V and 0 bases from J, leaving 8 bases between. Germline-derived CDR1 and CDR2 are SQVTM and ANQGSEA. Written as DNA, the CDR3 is TGCAGCGTTTTGGGTCCCTCCTACGAGCAGTACTTC. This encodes CSVLGPSYEQYF.

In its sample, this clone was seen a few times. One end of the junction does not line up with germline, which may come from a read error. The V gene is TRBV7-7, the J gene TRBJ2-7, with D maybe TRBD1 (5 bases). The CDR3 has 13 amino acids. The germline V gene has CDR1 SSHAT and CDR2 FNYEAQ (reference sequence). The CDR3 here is CASSLSQGYEQYF. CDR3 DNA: TGTGCTAGCAGCTTAAGTCAGGGCTACGAGCAGTACTTC.

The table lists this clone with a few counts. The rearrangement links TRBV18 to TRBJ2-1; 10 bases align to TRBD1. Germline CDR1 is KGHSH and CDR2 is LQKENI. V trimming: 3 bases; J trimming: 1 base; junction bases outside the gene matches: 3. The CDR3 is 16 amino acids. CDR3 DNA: TGTGCCAGCTCACCCGGGACAGGGGTTTCCTACAATGAGCAGTTCTTC. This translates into CASSPGTGVSYNEQFF. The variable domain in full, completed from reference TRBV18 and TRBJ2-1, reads NAGVMQNPRHLVRRRGQEARLRCSPMKGHSHVYWYRQLPEEGLKFMVYLQKENIIDESGMPKERFSAEFPKEGPSILRIQQVVRGDSAAYFCASSPGTGVSYNEQFFGPGTRLTVL.

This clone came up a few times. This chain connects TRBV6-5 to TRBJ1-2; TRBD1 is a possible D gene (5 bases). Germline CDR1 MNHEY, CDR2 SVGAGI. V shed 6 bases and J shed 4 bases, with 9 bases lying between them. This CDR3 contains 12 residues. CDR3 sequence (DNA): TGTGCCAGCAGCCGGGACCTCTATGGCTACACCTTC. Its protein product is CASSRDLYGYTF.

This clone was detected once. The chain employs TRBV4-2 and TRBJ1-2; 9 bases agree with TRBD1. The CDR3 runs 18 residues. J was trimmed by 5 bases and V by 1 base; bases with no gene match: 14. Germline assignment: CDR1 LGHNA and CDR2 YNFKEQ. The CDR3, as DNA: TGTGCCAGCAGCCAAGGCCTCCAAATACAGGGGGCGCTTTATGGCTACACCTTC. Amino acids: CASSQGLQIQGALYGYTF.

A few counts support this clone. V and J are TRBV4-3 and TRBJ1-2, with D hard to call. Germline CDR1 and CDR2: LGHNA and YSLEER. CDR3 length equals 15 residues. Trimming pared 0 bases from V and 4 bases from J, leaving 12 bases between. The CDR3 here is CASSQESLAAYGYTF. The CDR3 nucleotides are TGCGCCAGCAGCCAAGAAAGTCTGGCAGCCTATGGCTACACCTTC.

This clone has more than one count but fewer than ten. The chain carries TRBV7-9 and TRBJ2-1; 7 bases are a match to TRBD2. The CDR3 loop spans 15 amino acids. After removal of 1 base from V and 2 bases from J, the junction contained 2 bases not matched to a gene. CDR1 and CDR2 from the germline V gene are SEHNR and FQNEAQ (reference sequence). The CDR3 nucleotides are TGTGCCAGCAGCTTAGGACGGGGGGCCTACAATGAGCAGTTCTTC. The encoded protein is CASSLGRGAYNEQFF.

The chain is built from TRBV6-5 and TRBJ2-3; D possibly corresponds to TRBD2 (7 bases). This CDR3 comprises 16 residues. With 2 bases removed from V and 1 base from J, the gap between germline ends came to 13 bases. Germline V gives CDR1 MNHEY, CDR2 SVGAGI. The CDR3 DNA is TGTGCCAGCAGTTACCGGGGGGCGAAGGGCACAGATACGCAGTATTTT. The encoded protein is CASSYRGAKGTDTQYF.

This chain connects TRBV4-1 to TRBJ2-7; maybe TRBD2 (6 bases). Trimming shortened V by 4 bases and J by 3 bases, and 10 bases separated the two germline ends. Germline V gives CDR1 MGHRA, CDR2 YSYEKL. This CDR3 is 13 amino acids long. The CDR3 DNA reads TGCGCCAGCAGCCTGGGACTGGGCTACGAGCAGTACTTC. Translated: CASSLGLGYEQYF.

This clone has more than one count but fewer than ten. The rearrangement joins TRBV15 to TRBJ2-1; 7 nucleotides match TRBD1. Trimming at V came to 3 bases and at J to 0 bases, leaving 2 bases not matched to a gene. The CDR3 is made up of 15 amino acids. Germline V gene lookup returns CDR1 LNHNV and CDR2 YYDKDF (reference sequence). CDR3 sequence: CATSRDRSSYNEQFF. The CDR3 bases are TGTGCCACCAGCAGGGACAGGAGCTCCTACAATGAGCAGTTCTTC.

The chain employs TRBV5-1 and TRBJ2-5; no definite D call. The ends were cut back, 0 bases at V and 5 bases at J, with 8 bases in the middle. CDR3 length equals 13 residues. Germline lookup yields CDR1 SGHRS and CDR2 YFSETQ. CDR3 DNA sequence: TGCGCCAGCAGCTTGGGTAATGCGGAGACCCAGTACTTC. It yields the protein CASSLGNAETQYF.

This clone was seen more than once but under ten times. The CDR3 loop is CVTGTGATNEKLFF. CDR3 nucleotide sequence: TGTGTTACCGGGACAGGGGCAACTAATGAAAAACTGTTTTTT. The chain joins TRBV7-9 to TRBJ1-4; 10 nucleotides match TRBD1. The CDR3 is 14 residues long. Germline lookup yields CDR1 SEHNR and CDR2 FQNEAQ (reference sequence).

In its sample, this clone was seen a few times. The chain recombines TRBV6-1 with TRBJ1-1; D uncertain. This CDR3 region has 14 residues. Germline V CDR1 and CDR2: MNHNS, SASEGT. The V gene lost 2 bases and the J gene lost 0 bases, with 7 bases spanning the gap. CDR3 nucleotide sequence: TGTGCCAGCAGTGAACAACCTATGAACACTGAAGCTTTCTTT. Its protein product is CASSEQPMNTEAFF.

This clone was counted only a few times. The CDR3, as DNA: TGTGCCAGCAGTGCTCGCCCGGGAGCCTCGGATCAGCCCCAGCATTTT. Translation: CASSARPGASDQPQHF. The chain joins TRBV2 to TRBJ1-5; D ambiguous. Germline CDR1 and CDR2: SNHLY and FYNNEI. The V end lost 4 bases, the J end lost 5 bases, and 18 bases lay between the germline ends. There are 16 residues in the CDR3.

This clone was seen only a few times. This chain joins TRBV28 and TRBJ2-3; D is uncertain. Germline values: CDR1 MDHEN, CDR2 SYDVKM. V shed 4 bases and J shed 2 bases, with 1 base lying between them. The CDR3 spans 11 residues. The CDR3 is CASSSTDTQYF. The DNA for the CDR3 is TGTGCCAGCAGTTCCACAGATACGCAGTATTTT.

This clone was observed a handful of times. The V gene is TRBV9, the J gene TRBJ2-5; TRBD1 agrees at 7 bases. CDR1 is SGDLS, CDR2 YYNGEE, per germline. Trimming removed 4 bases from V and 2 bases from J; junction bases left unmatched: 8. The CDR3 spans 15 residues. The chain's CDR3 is CASSSPGGVQETQYF. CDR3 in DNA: TGTGCCAGCAGCTCCCCAGGGGGTGTACAAGAGACCCAGTACTTC.

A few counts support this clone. DNA of the CDR3: TGTGCCAGCAGCTGGGGGACTTCTACGGCCTACGAGCAGTACTTC. This sequence encodes CASSWGTSTAYEQYF. The J gene is TRBJ2-7, the V gene TRBV7-2; D might be TRBD2 (6 bases). Between the trimmed V and J ends, which lost 4 bases and 2 bases, there was a span of 15 bases. The CDR3 totals 15 residues. Looked up from germline, CDR1 is SGHTA and CDR2 is FQGNSA.

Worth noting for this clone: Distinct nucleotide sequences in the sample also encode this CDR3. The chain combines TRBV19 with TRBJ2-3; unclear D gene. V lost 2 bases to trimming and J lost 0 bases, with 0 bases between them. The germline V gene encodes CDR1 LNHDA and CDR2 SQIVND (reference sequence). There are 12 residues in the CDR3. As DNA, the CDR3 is TGTGCCAGTAGTATAAGCACAGATACGCAGTATTTT. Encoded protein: CASSISTDTQYF. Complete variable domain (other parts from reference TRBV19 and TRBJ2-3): DGGITQSPKYLFRKEGQNVTLSCEQNLNHDAMYWYRQDPGQGLRLIYYSQIVNDFQKGDIAEGYSVSREKKESFPLTVTSAQKNPTAFYLCASSISTDTQYFGPGTRLTVL.

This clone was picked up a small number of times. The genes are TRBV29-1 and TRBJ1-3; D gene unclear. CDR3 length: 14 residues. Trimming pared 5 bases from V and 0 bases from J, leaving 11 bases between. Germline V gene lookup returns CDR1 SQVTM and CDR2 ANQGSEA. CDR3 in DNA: TGCAGCGTTTCGACCTTCATCTCTGGAAACACCATATATTTT. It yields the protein CSVSTFISGNTIYF.

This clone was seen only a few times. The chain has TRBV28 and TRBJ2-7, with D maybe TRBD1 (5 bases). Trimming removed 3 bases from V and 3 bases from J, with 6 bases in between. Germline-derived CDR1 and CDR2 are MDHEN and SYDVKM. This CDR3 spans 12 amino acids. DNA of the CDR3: TGTGCCAGCAGTTTTCAGGGCTACGAGCAGTACTTC. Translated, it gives CASSFQGYEQYF.

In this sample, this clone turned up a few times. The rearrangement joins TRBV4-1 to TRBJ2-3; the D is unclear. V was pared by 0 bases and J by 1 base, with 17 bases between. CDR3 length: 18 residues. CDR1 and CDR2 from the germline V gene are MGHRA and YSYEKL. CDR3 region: CASSQEWPPGPGTDTQYF. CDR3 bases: TGCGCCAGCAGCCAAGAGTGGCCCCCCGGACCTGGCACAGATACGCAGTATTTT.

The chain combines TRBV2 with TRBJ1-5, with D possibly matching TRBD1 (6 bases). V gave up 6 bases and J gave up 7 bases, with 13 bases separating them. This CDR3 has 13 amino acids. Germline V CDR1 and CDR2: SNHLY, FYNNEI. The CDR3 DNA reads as TGTGCCAGCAGCCCAGACAGGACACAGCCCCAGCATTTT. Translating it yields CASSPDRTQPQHF.

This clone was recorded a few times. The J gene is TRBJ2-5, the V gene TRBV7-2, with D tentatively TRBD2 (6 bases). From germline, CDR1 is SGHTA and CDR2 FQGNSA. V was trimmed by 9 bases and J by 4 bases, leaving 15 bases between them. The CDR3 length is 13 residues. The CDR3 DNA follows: TGTGCCAGTCGGGAGCTAGCAAGAGAGACCCAGTACTTC. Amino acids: CASRELARETQYF.

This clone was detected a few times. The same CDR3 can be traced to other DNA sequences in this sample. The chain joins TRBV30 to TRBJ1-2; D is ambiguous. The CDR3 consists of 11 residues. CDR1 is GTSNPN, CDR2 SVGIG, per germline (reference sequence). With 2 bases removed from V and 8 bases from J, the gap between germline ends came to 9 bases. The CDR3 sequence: CAWSNRGGYTF. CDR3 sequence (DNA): TGTGCCTGGAGTAATCGAGGGGGCTACACCTTC.

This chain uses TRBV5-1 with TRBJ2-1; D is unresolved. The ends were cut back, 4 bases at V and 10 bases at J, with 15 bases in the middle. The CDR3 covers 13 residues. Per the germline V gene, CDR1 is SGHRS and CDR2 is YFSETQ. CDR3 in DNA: TGCGCCAGCAGCCCCGAGCCCAGGATGGAGCAGTTCTTC. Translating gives CASSPEPRMEQFF.

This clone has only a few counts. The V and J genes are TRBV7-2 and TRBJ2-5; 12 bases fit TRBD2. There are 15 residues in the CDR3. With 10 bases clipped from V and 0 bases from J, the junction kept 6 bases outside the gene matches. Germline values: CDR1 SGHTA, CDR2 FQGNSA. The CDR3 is CATSRTSGNQETQYF. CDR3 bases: TGTGCCACCTCGCGGACTAGCGGGAACCAAGAGACCCAGTACTTC.

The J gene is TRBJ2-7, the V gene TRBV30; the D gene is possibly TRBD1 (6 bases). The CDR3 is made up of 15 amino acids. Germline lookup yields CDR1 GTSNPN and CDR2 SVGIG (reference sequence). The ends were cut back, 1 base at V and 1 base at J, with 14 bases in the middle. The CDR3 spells CAWSDYRDESYEQYF. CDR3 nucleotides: TGTGCCTGGAGTGACTACAGGGATGAGTCCTACGAGCAGTACTTC.

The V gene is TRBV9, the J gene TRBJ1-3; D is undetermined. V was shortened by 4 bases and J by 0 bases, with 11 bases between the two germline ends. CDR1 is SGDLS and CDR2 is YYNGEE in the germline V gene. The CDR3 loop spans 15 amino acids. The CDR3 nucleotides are TGTGCCAGCAGCACCCGTCCTAACTCTGGAAACACCATATATTTT. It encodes CASSTRPNSGNTIYF.